The 26 T cell receptor beta chains listed next were all sequenced from one sample in a study of blood T cells in healthy people across ages. The use of a sample-barcoded 5' primer and a J-beta primer mix characterized a second PCR of roughly 6 to 11 cycles. TCRdb recomputed calls from the 5' RACE reads with MiXCR, one row per CDR3 protein. The sample includes about 1,000,000 distinct CDR3 sequences, over 35% seen only once; the top ten take approximately 20%. Sequencing was done on a sample of blood. The source of these receptors is a woman aged 55-69 years in good health.

The rearrangement joins TRBV20-1 to TRBJ1-4; D is undetermined. Trimming removed 5 bases at V and 4 bases at J, with 8 bases between. CDR3 length: 12 residues. Germline V CDR1 and CDR2: DFQATT, SNEGSKA (reference sequence). The CDR3 DNA reads as TGCAGTGCTGGGCACCTTAATGAAAAACTGTTTTTT. Translating gives CSAGHLNEKLFF.

This clonotype was observed once. A much larger clone lies one base from this, so it may be a read error. This CDR3 reads CSARGQGSNYSYTF. CDR3 coding DNA: TGCAGTGCTAGAGGACAGGGAAGCAACTATAGCTACACCTTC. The gene calls are TRBV20-1 and TRBJ1-2; TRBD1 aligns across 7 bases. The CDR3 is 14 residues long. The germline CDR1 and CDR2 sequences are DFQATT and SNEGSKA (reference sequence).

Notes on this clonotype: The junction departs from the called germline gene at one end, perhaps through a read error. The chain combines TRBV11-2 with TRBJ2-7; 8 nucleotides align to TRBD1. The CDR3 has 14 residues. Germline V gene lookup returns CDR1 SGHAT and CDR2 FQNNGV. DNA for the CDR3: TGTGTCAGCAGTCCGGACAGGGTCTCCTACGAGCAGTACTTC. Translating it yields CVSSPDRVSYEQYF.

V usage is TRBV7-2 and J usage is TRBJ2-5, with D hard to call. With 1 base removed from V and 11 bases from J, the gap between germline ends came to 20 bases. This CDR3 spans 15 amino acids. Germline V gene lookup returns CDR1 SGHTA and CDR2 FQGNSA. CDR3 sequence reads: CASSLGLRQRGEQYF. In DNA, the CDR3 is TGTGCCAGCAGCTTAGGTTTGCGACAACGTGGAGAGCAGTACTTC.

In the case of this clonotype: The germline gene is not matched at one end of the junction; a read error may be the cause. This rearrangement joins TRBV6-5 to TRBJ2-7, with a tentative D call TRBD2 (6 bases). Looked up from germline, CDR1 is MNHEY and CDR2 is SVGAGI. The CDR3 spans 14 residues. This chain's CDR3 is CAGSYSDSSDEQYF. The DNA of the CDR3 is TGTGCCGGCAGTTACTCGGATTCTAGCGACGAGCAGTACTTC.

V gene TRBV18 combines with J gene TRBJ2-6; D is undetermined. Germline CDR1 is KGHSH and CDR2 is LQKENI. The V end was cut by 3 bases, the J end by 6 bases, with 9 bases between. The CDR3 loop spans 14 amino acids. CDR3 sequence reads: CASSPSSEANVLTF. The CDR3 DNA follows: TGTGCCAGCTCACCGAGCAGTGAGGCCAACGTCCTGACTTTC. The whole variable domain, filled in from reference TRBV18 and TRBJ2-6, reads NAGVMQNPRHLVRRRGQEARLRCSPMKGHSHVYWYRQLPEEGLKFMVYLQKENIIDESGMPKERFSAEFPKEGPSILRIQQVVRGDSAAYFCASSPSSEANVLTFGAGSRLTVL.

This chain uses TRBV27 with TRBJ2-3; D ambiguous. Germline-derived CDR1 and CDR2 are MNHEY and SMNVEV (reference sequence). The CDR3 is made up of 14 amino acids. The V end lost 4 bases, the J end lost 5 bases, and 13 bases lay between the germline ends. CDR3 loop: CASSSRARKDTQYF. As DNA, the CDR3 is TGTGCCAGCAGTTCCCGGGCGCGGAAAGATACGCAGTATTTT.

Notes on this clonotype: The junction does not match germline at one end; this may be a read error. V and J are TRBV29-1 and TRBJ2-7; no clear D. Per the germline V gene, CDR1 is SQVTM and CDR2 is ANQGSEA. This CDR3 has 14 residues. In nucleotides, the CDR3 is TGCAGCGTTGATTTGGGCCCCGACCCCTACGAGCGGTACTTC. Its protein product is CSVDLGPDPYERYF.

CDR3 amino acids: CASMYGRGATNEKLFF. The DNA for the CDR3 is TGTGCCAGCATGTATGGCAGGGGGGCAACTAATGAAAAACTGTTTTTT. V usage is TRBV2 and J usage is TRBJ1-4; TRBD1 matches 7 bases. J lost 0 bases, V lost 7 bases, and 8 bases had no gene match. The CDR3 length is 16 residues. Germline V gene lookup returns CDR1 SNHLY and CDR2 FYNNEI.

The rearrangement joins TRBV19 to TRBJ2-5; D gene uncertain. The tail of the sequence fits TRBJ2-7 better, so the J call may be wrong. CDR3 length equals 13 residues. CDR1 and CDR2 from the germline V gene are LNHDA and SQIVND (reference sequence). This CDR3 reads CASSIDGVYEQYF. CDR3 nucleotides: TGTGCCAGTAGTATAGACGGAGTTTACGAGCAGTACTTC.

A note on this clonotype: Compared with germline, one end of the junction differs, possibly owing to a read error. V gene TRBV29-1 combines with J gene TRBJ2-5; D is ambiguous. CDR1 SQVTM and CDR2 ANQGSEA come from the germline V gene. CDR3 length: 13 amino acids. CDR3 residues: CSAELSPQETQYF. For the CDR3, the DNA is TGCAGCGCTGAACTCTCACCTCAAGAGACCCAGTACTTC.

This clonotype turned up a few times. The chain links TRBV27 to TRBJ2-5, with unresolved D. The CDR3 totals 12 residues. Per germline, CDR1 MNHEY and CDR2 SMNVEV (reference sequence). Trimming cost V 5 bases and J 11 bases, with 15 bases left between them. In nucleotides, the CDR3 is TGTGCCAGCAGTAAGAACCAGAGTGAGCAGTACTTC. This sequence encodes CASSKNQSEQYF.

This clonotype was seen only a few times. Possible read error: a much larger clone is one base away. The V call is TRBV6-6, the J call TRBJ2-3; unclear D gene. Germline CDR1 reads MNHNY; CDR2 reads SVGAGI (reference sequence). V was trimmed by 2 bases and J by 3 bases, leaving 9 bases between them. The CDR3 has 14 amino acids. The CDR3 loop reads CASSYRSATDTQYF. CDR3 nucleotide sequence: TGTGCCAGCAGTTACAGGTCAGCTACAGATACGCAGTATTTT.

The chain carries TRBV20-1 and TRBJ2-3; TRBD2 aligns across 11 bases. CDR1 DFQATT and CDR2 SNEGSKA come from the germline V gene (reference sequence). V was pared by 2 bases and J by 0 bases, with 7 bases of the junction left unmatched. The CDR3 consists of 17 residues. The CDR3 nucleotides are TGCAGTGCTAGACACCGACTAGCGGGACCTAGCACAGATACGCAGTATTTT. This translates into CSARHRLAGPSTDTQYF.

This sequence joins TRBV6-5 and TRBJ2-2, with D possibly TRBD1 on 5 matching bases. Germline V CDR1 and CDR2: MNHEY, SVGAGI. V was clipped by 6 bases and J by 4 bases, with 12 bases between them. The CDR3 spans 14 residues. The CDR3 nucleotides are TGTGCCAGCAGCCAGGGTCGCGGCACCGGGGAGCTGTTTTTT. Residues: CASSQGRGTGELFF.

This chain joins TRBV30 and TRBJ2-1; 10 positions agree with TRBD2. Germline CDR1 GTSNPN, CDR2 SVGIG (reference sequence). Germline trimming cut 0 bases from V and 5 bases from J; bases unmatched to any gene: 1. The CDR3 runs 14 residues. For the CDR3, the DNA is TGTGCCTGGAGTGTACTAGCGGGAAACAATGAGCAGTTCTTC. Translation: CAWSVLAGNNEQFF. The complete variable domain, with remaining parts taken from reference TRBV30 and TRBJ2-1, reads SQTIHQWPATLVQPVGSPLSLECTVEGTSNPNLYWYRQAAGRGLQLLFYSVGIGQISSEVPQNLSASRPQDRQFILSSKKLLLSDSGFYLCAWSVLAGNNEQFFGPGTRLTVL.

CDR3 DNA sequence: TGTGCCAGCAGCACAGGGGGCGACGAGCAGTACTTC. It translates to CASSTGGDEQYF. The V call is TRBV12-3 or TRBV12-4, the J call TRBJ2-7; 9 nucleotides line up with TRBD1. With 6 bases clipped from V and 5 bases from J, the junction kept 2 bases outside the gene matches. CDR3 length: 12 amino acids.

The rearrangement links TRBV3-1 to TRBJ2-7; D is unclear. The CDR3 contains 13 residues. From germline, CDR1 is LGHDT and CDR2 YNNKEL (reference sequence). V lost 11 bases and J lost 2, with 16 bases in between. The CDR3 bases are TGTGCCTGTGGCTCAACCCAAACCTACGAGCAGTACTTC. Translating gives CACGSTQTYEQYF.

This clonotype appeared a few times. CDR3 loop: CASSGETGVEAFF. The DNA for the CDR3 is TGTGCCAGCAGTGGCGAGACAGGGGTGGAAGCTTTCTTT. The chain carries TRBV6-1 and TRBJ1-1; 8 nucleotides match TRBD1. V trimming: 4 bases; J trimming: 8 bases; junction bases outside the gene matches: 6. This CDR3 region has 13 residues. Germline values: CDR1 MNHNS, CDR2 SASEGT.

This chain links TRBV2 with TRBJ2-1; D possibly corresponds to TRBD1 (5 bases). Trimming left V 2 bases short and J 9 bases short, with 11 bases between. Germline lookup yields CDR1 SNHLY and CDR2 FYNNEI. This CDR3 region has 13 residues. The DNA for the CDR3 is TGTGCCAGCAGTGAACAGGGTTTAGGTGAGCAGTTCTTC. This sequence encodes CASSEQGLGEQFF.

V and J are TRBV12-3 or TRBV12-4 and TRBJ1-1; 7 positions agree with TRBD1. Trimming removed 5 bases from V and 10 bases from J; junction bases left unmatched: 7. This CDR3 is built from 12 residues. CDR3 loop: CASSTKGQRAFF. In nucleotides, the CDR3 is TGTGCCAGCAGTACCAAGGGACAGAGAGCTTTCTTT.

The gene calls are TRBV18 and TRBJ2-1, with no clear D. CDR3 length: 14 amino acids. The germline V and J ends were trimmed by 5 bases and 5 bases, with 13 bases remaining between them. Germline CDR1 reads KGHSH; CDR2 reads LQKENI. CDR3 in DNA: TGTGCCAGCTCAGTGGACGCGTCAGACAATGAGCAGTTCTTC. This sequence encodes CASSVDASDNEQFF.

This clonotype came up a few times. The chain uses TRBV7-8 and TRBJ2-1; D gene unclear. This CDR3 region has 15 residues. In germline, CDR1 is SGHVS, CDR2 FQNEAQ. Trimming stripped 5 bases from V and 1 base from J, with 12 bases between. CDR3 amino acids: CASSPALTSYNEQFF. CDR3 nucleotide sequence: TGTGCCAGCAGCCCGGCTTTGACGTCCTACAATGAGCAGTTCTTC.

This sequence joins TRBV12-3 or TRBV12-4 and TRBJ1-6; tentative D call: TRBD1 (5 bases). The germline V and J ends were trimmed by 6 bases and 9 bases, with 9 bases remaining between them. CDR3 size: 12 residues. The CDR3 DNA follows: TGTGCCAGCAGGGGGCTAGGTTCACCCCTCCACTTT. Translating gives CASRGLGSPLHF.

The gene calls are TRBV5-1 and TRBJ2-3, with D possibly being TRBD1 (5 bases). Per the germline V gene, CDR1 is SGHRS and CDR2 is YFSETQ. V lost 3 bases, J lost 3 bases, and 14 bases lay in between. The length of the CDR3 is 15 residues. The CDR3 region has the DNA TGCGCCAGCAGCTCGCAATCCAGGGTTACAGATACGCAGTATTTT. This translates into CASSSQSRVTDTQYF.

This clonotype was seen many times. The chain links TRBV29-1 to TRBJ2-7, with 9 bases aligning to TRBD2. The CDR3 consists of 14 residues. The V and J ends lost 6 bases and 5 bases, in that order; junction bases with no gene match: 11. The germline CDR1 and CDR2 sequences are SQVTM and ANQGSEA. CDR3 DNA sequence: TGCAGCGTCCGCGTATTTAGCGGGAGCCACGAGCAGTACTTC. This sequence encodes CSVRVFSGSHEQYF.